This TCR beta chain was found in a study of CD8+CD57+ T cells in acquired aplastic anemia. Across the whole study: DNA from sorted CD4+ and CD8+ cells averaged around 3.2 ug.

The CDR3 runs to 15 residues. The V gene's germline CDR1 is KGHDR and CDR2 SFDVKD. Between the trimmed V and J ends, which lost 2 bases and 8 bases, there was a span of 17 bases. TCR beta VDJ combinations and CDR3 sequences were profiled from genomic DNA. TCRdb recomputed calls from the reads with MiXCR, one row per CDR3 protein. The profile shows 160,000 or so distinct CDR3 sequences, roughly 43% of them singletons. Overall study results and limits: Patients and controls had in common twenty-nine CD8+ CDR3 sequences.

Comment on this clonotype: Its cognate antigen is unknown.

All patients picked for sequencing had shown, by flow cytometry, an expansion of CD8+CD57+ cells. Acquired aplastic anemia of severe grade affected all patients. Patients were untreated when blood was sampled. Sequenced material: sorted CD4+, CD8+, or CD8+CD57+ T cells (not recorded which) from PBMCs. The sequence was collected from a human donor with aplastic anemia. The V call is TRBV24-1, the J call TRBJ1-2, with D possibly TRBD1 on 5 matching bases. The CDR3 loop is CATSDSTPSRGGYTF. The CDR3 nucleotides read TGTGCCACCAGTGATTCGACCCCTTCTAGGGGAGGCTACACCTTC.